The T cell receptor beta chain under discussion was sequenced for a study of identifying expanded T cells in peripheral blood. Findings and caveats of the study: Across healthy donors, higher total template counts meant significantly greater approximately 2-week count variance. Approximately 1.1 clones differed between technical replicates, versus around 15 and 19 over time.

Germline V gives CDR1 SNHLY, CDR2 FYNNEI. The CDR3 runs to 13 residues. The table came from immunoSEQ multiplex PCR; TCRdb's copy has only in-frame clones and leaves some out. The table has over 45,000 clones, around 86% seen once. On this clone itself: Its antigen is not identified. The junction shows a germline mismatch at one end, possibly a read error.

Collection occurred without any documented infections or immune events in donors. The genes are TRBV2 and TRBJ1-2, with D tentatively TRBD1 (5 bases). Sequencing input: blood. This clonotype originated in a person aged 18 to 75 in good health. The CDR3 DNA reads TGTGCCAGCAGTGATCGTTCCATGGGGCGCCCGGCCTTC. Translation gives CASSDRSMGRPAF. Full variable domain (rest looked up from reference TRBV2 and TRBJ1-2): EPEVTQTPSHQVTQMGQEVILRCVPISNHLYFYWYRQILGQKVEFLVSFYNNEISEKSEIFDDQFSVERPDGSNFTLKIRSTKLEDSAMYFCASSDRSMGRPAFGSGTRLTVV.